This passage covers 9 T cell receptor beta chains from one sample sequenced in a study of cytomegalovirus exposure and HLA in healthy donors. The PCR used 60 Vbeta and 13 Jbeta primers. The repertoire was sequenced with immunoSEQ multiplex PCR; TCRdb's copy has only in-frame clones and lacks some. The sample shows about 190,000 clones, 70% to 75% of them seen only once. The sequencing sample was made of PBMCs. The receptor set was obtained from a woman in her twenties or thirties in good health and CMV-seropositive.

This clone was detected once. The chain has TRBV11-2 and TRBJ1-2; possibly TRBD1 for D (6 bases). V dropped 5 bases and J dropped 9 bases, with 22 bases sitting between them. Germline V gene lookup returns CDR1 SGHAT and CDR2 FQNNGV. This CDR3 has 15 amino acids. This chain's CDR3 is CASSTRRTARDRYTF. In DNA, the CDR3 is TGTGCCAGCAGCACACGCAGGACAGCAAGGGATCGCTACACCTTC. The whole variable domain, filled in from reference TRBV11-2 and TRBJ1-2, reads EAGVAQSPRYKIIEKRQSVAFWCNPISGHATLYWYQQILGQGPKLLIQFQNNGVVDDSQLPKDRFSAERLKGVDSTLKIQPAKLEDSAVYLCASSTRRTARDRYTFGSGTRLTVV.

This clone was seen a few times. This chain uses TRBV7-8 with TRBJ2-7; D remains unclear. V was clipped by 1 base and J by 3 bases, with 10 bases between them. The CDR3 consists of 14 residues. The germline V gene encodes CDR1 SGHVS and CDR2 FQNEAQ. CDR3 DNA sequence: TGTGCCAGCAGCTTAGGAGCTGAAAGCTACGAGCAGTACTTC. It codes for CASSLGAESYEQYF. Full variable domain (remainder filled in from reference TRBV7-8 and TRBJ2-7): GAGVSQSPRYKVAKRGQDVALRCDPISGHVSLFWYQQALGQGPEFLTYFQNEAQLDKSGLPSDRFFAERPEGSVSTLKIQRTQQEDSAVYLCASSLGAESYEQYFGPGTRLTVT.

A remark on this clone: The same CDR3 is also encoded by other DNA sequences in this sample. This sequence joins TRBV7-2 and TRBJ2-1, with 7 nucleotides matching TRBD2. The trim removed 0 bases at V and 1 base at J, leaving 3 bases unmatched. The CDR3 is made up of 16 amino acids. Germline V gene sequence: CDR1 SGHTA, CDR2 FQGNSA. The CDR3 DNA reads TGTGCCAGCAGCTTAGCGGGAGGGATTTCCTACAATGAGCAGTTCTTC. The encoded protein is CASSLAGGISYNEQFF. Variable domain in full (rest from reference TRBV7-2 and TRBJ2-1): GAGVSQSPSNKVTEKGKDVELRCDPISGHTALYWYRQSLGQGLEFLIYFQGNSAPDKSGLPSDRFSAERTGGSVSTLTIQRTQQEDSAVYLCASSLAGGISYNEQFFGPGTRLTVL.

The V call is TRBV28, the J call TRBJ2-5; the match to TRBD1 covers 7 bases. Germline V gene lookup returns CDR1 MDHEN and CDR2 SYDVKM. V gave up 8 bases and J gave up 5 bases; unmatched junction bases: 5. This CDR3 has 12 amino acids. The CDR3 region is CASGTGDETQYF. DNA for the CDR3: TGTGCCAGCGGTACAGGGGACGAGACCCAGTACTTC.

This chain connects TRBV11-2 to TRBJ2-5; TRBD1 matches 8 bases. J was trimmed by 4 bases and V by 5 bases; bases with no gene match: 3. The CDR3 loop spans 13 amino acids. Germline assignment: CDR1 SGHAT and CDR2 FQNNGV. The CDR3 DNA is TGTGCCAGCAGCGGAGGGACAGGAGAGACCCAGTACTTC. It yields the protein CASSGGTGETQYF.

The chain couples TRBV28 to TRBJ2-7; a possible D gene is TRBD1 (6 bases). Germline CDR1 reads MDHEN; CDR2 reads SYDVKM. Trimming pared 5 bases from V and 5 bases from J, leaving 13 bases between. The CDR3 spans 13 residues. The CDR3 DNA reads TGTGCCAGCAGTCCCCGACAGGCCCACGAGCAGTACTTC. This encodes CASSPRQAHEQYF.

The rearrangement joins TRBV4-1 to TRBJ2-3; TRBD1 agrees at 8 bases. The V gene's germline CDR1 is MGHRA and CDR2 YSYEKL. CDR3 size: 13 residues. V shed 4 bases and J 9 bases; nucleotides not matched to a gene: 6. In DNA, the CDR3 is TGCGCCAGCAGCCCCCTGGACAGGGAAACGCAGTATTTT. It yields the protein CASSPLDRETQYF.

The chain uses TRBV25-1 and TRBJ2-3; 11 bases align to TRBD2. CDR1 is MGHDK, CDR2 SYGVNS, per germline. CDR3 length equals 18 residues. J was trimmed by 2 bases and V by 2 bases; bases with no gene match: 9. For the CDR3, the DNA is TGTGCCAGCAGTGAACTAGCGGGAGGTCTCGACCTCACAGATACGCAGTATTTT. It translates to CASSELAGGLDLTDTQYF.

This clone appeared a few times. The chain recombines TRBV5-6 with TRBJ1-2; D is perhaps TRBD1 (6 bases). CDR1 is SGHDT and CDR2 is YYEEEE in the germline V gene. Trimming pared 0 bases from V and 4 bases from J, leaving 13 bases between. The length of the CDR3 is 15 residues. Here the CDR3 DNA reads TGTGCCAGCAGCTTGGGGCAGGGGTTGGCCTATGGCTACACCTTC. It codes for CASSLGQGLAYGYTF.